Reported below is one T cell receptor beta chain. Antigen specificity is unknown. This table comes from immunoSEQ multiplex PCR, and its TCRdb copy is limited to in-frame clones, with some not included. The sample records about 130,000 clones, approximately 90% being singletons. The data are from a study of OX40 agonist ivuxolimab in advanced cancers. Whole-study context: It was permissible to have had prior anti-PD-1, anti-PD-L1 or anti-CTLA-4 therapy, and over 35% had some. Study observations and caveats: Low levels of normalized T-cell clonal expansion also appeared in some nonresponders.

This CDR3 contains 14 residues. V gave up 2 bases and J gave up 11 bases; unmatched junction bases: 13. Germline V CDR1 and CDR2: GTSNPN, SVGIG (reference sequence). The material was CD4+ or CD8+ T cells sorted from blood, obtained in a trial of the OX40 agonist ivuxolimab. This clonotype was obtained from an adult with an advanced solid tumor such as melanoma, head and neck, liver or kidney cancer. The rearrangement links TRBV30 to TRBJ1-1; 8 bases line up with TRBD1. CDR3 in DNA: TGTGCCTGGAGTCCTCACAGGGGGTGGGATGTGGCTTTCTTT. Protein sequence: CAWSPHRGWDVAFF.